Each of the 2 T cell receptor beta chains below was sequenced from the same sample in a study of T cell repertoires in cytomegalovirus infection. TCRdb passed the reads through MiXCR, listing each CDR3 protein once. The repertoire holds some 940,000 distinct CDR3 sequences, 31% seen once, with 13% in the top ten. Antigens for these TCRs are unknown. This sample comprised cultured CD8+ T cells from PBMCs, obtained from culture after CMV antigen stimulation. The receptors come from a human donor in good health (CMV status not recorded). Some clones in this sample may be carry-over from other donors' samples.

This clonotype showed up just a few times. V usage is TRBV7-9 and J usage is TRBJ1-2; D not resolved. Germline V gene data show CDR1 as SEHNR and CDR2 as FQNEAQ (reference sequence). There are 13 residues in the CDR3. Trimming removed 3 bases from V and 7 bases from J, with 12 bases in between. CDR3 nucleotides: TGTGCCAGCAGCTTGGGAGGGTCCACTGGCTACACCTTC. It specifies CASSLGGSTGYTF.

The gene calls are TRBV7-6 and TRBJ1-2; D not certain. Germline V gene sequence: CDR1 SGHVS, CDR2 FNYEAQ. Trimming took 4 bases from V and 2 from J, leaving 23 bases between them. CDR3 length: 18 residues. CDR3 nucleotide sequence: TGTGCCAGCAGCTCTAAAACGACCCGATTGACCAGGAACTATGGCTACACCTTC. It encodes CASSSKTTRLTRNYGYTF.